Each of the 12 T cell receptor beta chains below was sequenced from the same sample in a study of radiotherapy plus CTLA-4 blockade in lung cancer. Sequenced by immunoSEQ multiplex PCR; TCRdb stores in-frame clones only, minus some. This sample has about 47,000 clones, with approximately 76% found just once. The sample consisted of peripheral blood, taken from a patient treated with radiotherapy plus ipilimumab. The source is a human donor with non-small cell lung cancer who had stable disease on radiotherapy plus ipilimumab.

The chain links TRBV19 to TRBJ1-5, with 7 nucleotides matching TRBD1. Losses at the gene ends were 4 bases for V and 7 bases for J; bases not matched to a gene: 10. Per germline, CDR1 LNHDA and CDR2 SQIVND (reference sequence). This CDR3 is built from 15 residues. Written as DNA, the CDR3 is TGTGCCAGTAGTAATGTGCTGCAGGGGGACCAGCCCCAGCATTTT. Encoded protein: CASSNVLQGDQPQHF.

CDR3: CASSPGYPNTEAFF. The CDR3 DNA is TGTGCCAGCTCTCCAGGATACCCGAACACTGAAGCTTTCTTT. The chain carries TRBV6-6 and TRBJ1-1; no firm D call. The germline V and J ends were trimmed by 8 bases and 1 base, with 14 bases remaining between them. Germline CDR1 and CDR2: MNHNY and SVGAGI (reference sequence). The CDR3 contains 14 residues.

CDR3: CAILSGTGPYF. Here the CDR3 DNA reads TGTGCCATACTATCCGGGACAGGGCCTTACTTC. This chain uses TRBV6-5 with TRBJ2-7, with 9 positions matching TRBD1. Germline CDR1 MNHEY, CDR2 SVGAGI. This CDR3 comprises 11 residues. The trim removed 10 bases at V and 13 bases at J, leaving 11 bases unmatched.

This clone was recorded once. The chain combines TRBV9 with TRBJ2-3; D perhaps matches TRBD2 (5 bases). The CDR3 runs to 16 residues. Germline CDR1 SGDLS, CDR2 YYNGEE. The V and J ends lost 0 bases and 1 base respectively, with 12 bases between them. CDR3 protein: CASSVVGSEGTDTQYF. The DNA for the CDR3 is TGTGCCAGCAGCGTAGTGGGGAGCGAGGGCACAGATACGCAGTATTTT.

This clone was seen a handful of times. The chain couples TRBV7-9 to TRBJ2-1; TRBD1 matches at 10 bases. V lost 5 bases to trimming and J lost 6 bases; unmatched junction nucleotides: 10. This CDR3 is built from 16 residues. Per germline, CDR1 SEHNR and CDR2 FQNEAQ (reference sequence). CDR3 sequence: CASSPRPGQGINEQFF. DNA of the CDR3: TGTGCCAGCAGCCCCAGACCGGGACAGGGGATCAATGAGCAGTTCTTC. Supplemented by reference TRBV7-9 and TRBJ2-1, the full variable domain reads DTGVSQNPRHKITKRGQNVTFRCDPISEHNRLYWYRQTLGQGPEFLTYFQNEAQLEKSRLLSDRFSAERPKGSFSTLEIQRTEQGDSAMYLCASSPRPGQGINEQFFGPGTRLTVL.

V usage is TRBV19 and J usage is TRBJ1-6; no reliable D call. Per the germline V gene, CDR1 is LNHDA and CDR2 is SQIVND (reference sequence). This CDR3 has 13 amino acids. V lost 10 bases to trimming and J lost 6 bases, with 13 bases between them. CDR3 sequence reads: CATSEITNSPLHF. In DNA, the CDR3 is TGTGCCACCTCGGAAATAACTAATTCACCCCTCCACTTT.

The gene calls are TRBV7-6 and TRBJ2-7; D not resolved. The CDR3 covers 15 residues. Germline V gives CDR1 SGHVS, CDR2 FNYEAQ. Trimming took off 1 base at V and 2 bases at J, with 12 bases between the two ends. The CDR3, as DNA: TGTGCCAGCAGCTTAGATGTGAACAGTGCCTACGAGCAGTACTTC. Its protein product is CASSLDVNSAYEQYF.

The V gene is TRBV20-1, the J gene TRBJ1-1; TRBD1 matches at 7 bases. The germline V gene has CDR1 DFQATT and CDR2 SNEGSKA (reference sequence). CDR3 length: 11 residues. The ends lost 5 bases at V and 8 bases at J; junction bases unmatched: 5. CDR3 sequence: CSAGQDREAFF. The CDR3 DNA sequence: TGCAGTGCTGGGCAGGACAGGGAAGCTTTCTTT.

The V and J genes are TRBV9 and TRBJ1-2; 8 nucleotides match TRBD1. The germline V gene has CDR1 SGDLS and CDR2 YYNGEE. CDR3 size: 15 residues. J lost 4 bases, V lost 7 bases, and 12 bases had no gene match. CDR3 protein: CASSLPGQVRYGYTF. The CDR3 bases are TGTGCCAGCTCACTTCCGGGACAGGTCCGCTATGGCTACACCTTC.

The V and J genes are TRBV7-6 and TRBJ2-1, with a weak D call TRBD2 (5 bases). Per the germline V gene, CDR1 is SGHVS and CDR2 is FNYEAQ. The CDR3 consists of 15 residues. Trimming cost V 5 bases and J 7 bases, with 18 bases left between them. As DNA, the CDR3 is TGTGCCAGCAGCGGGAGATACGCCCGGGGTAATGAGCAGTTCTTC. Residues: CASSGRYARGNEQFF.

The chain carries TRBV18 and TRBJ2-1; D possibly corresponds to TRBD2 (5 bases). Trimming stripped 4 bases from V and 5 bases from J, with 9 bases between. Germline loops: CDR1 KGHSH, CDR2 LQKENI. The CDR3 runs to 13 residues. Here the CDR3 reads CASSQGVNNEQFF. In nucleotides, the CDR3 is TGTGCCAGCTCACAGGGAGTAAACAATGAGCAGTTCTTC. Based on the CDR3 plus reference TRBV18 and TRBJ2-1, the full variable domain is NAGVMQNPRHLVRRRGQEARLRCSPMKGHSHVYWYRQLPEEGLKFMVYLQKENIIDESGMPKERFSAEFPKEGPSILRIQQVVRGDSAAYFCASSQGVNNEQFFGPGTRLTVL.

The V and J genes are TRBV19 and TRBJ1-1; unclear D gene. V was clipped by 5 bases and J by 11 bases, with 21 bases between them. Germline values: CDR1 LNHDA, CDR2 SQIVND (reference sequence). The CDR3 contains 14 residues. The DNA for the CDR3 is TGTGCCAGTAGTCCCGGACCTTCCTCTACTGGTGCTTTCTTT. This codes for CASSPGPSSTGAFF.